This TCR beta chain was identified during a study of shared T cell receptors in the human thymus. Clones were read by immunoSEQ multiplex PCR, and TCRdb kept only the in-frame ones, dropping some. The sample includes about 660,000 clones, more than 70% of them seen just once. Germline trimming cut 7 bases from V and 1 base from J; bases unmatched to any gene: 7. Germline V gene lookup returns CDR1 MNHEY and CDR2 SVGAGI. The CDR3 length is 15 residues. These same data were also listed under a study on human thymus T cells.

Sequencing was carried out using thymocytes. The chain carries TRBV6-5 and TRBJ1-1, with 9 bases that match TRBD1. The receptor was derived from a boy under two years old with a congenital heart defect. CDR3 sequence: CASNQIQGANTEAFF. Written as DNA, the CDR3 is TGTGCCAGCAACCAAATACAGGGGGCGAACACTGAAGCTTTCTTT.